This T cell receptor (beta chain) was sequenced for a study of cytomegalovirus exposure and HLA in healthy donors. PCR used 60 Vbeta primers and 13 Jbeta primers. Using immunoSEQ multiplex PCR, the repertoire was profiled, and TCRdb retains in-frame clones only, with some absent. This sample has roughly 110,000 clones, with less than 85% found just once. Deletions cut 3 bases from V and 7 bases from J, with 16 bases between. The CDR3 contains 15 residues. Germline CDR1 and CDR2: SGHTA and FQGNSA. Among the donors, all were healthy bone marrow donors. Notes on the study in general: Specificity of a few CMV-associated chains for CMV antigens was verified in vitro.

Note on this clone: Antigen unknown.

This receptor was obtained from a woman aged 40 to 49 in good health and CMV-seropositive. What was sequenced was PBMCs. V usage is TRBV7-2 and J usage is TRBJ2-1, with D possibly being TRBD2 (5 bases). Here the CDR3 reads CASSLRARGWNEQFF. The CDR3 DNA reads TGTGCCAGCAGCTTGAGGGCCCGTGGGTGGAATGAGCAGTTCTTC. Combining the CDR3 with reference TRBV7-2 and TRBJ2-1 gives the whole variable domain GAGVSQSPSNKVTEKGKDVELRCDPISGHTALYWYRQSLGQGLEFLIYFQGNSAPDKSGLPSDRFSAERTGGSVSTLTIQRTQQEDSAVYLCASSLRARGWNEQFFGPGTRLTVL.